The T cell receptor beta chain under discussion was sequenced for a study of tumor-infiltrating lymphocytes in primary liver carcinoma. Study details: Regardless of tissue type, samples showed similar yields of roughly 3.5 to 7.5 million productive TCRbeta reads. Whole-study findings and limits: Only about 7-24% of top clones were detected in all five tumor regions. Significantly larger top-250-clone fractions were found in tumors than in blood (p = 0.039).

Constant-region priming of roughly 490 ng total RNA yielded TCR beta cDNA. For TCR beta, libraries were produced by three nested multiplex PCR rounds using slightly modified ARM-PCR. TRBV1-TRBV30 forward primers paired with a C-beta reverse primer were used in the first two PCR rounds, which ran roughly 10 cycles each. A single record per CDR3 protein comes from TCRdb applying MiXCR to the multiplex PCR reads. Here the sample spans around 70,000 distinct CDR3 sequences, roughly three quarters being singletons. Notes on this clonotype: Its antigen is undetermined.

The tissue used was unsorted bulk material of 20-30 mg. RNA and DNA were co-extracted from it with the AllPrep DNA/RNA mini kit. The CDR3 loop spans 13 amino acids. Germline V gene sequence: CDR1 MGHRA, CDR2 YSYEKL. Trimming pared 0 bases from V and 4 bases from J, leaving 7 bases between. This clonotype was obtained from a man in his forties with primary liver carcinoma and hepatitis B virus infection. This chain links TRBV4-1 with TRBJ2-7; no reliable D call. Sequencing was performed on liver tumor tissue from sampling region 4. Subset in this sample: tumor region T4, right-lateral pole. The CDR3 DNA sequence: TGCGCCAGCAGCCAAGACCTTTATTACGAGCAGTACTTC. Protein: CASSQDLYYEQYF.